This T cell receptor (beta chain) was observed in a study of OX40 agonist ivuxolimab in advanced cancers. Study as a whole: Prior checkpoint blockade (anti-PD-1, anti-PD-L1 or anti-CTLA-4) was permitted; approximately 40% had it. Findings and caveats of the study: Compared with CD4+, CD8+ T cells on average had more expanded clones. It was also the case that some nonresponders had low normalized T-cell clonal expansion.

This table comes from immunoSEQ multiplex PCR, and its TCRdb copy is limited to in-frame clones, with some not included. The sample holds over 75,000 clones, 85% to 95% seen once. V shed 3 bases and J shed 5 bases, with 13 bases lying between them. The germline CDR1 and CDR2 sequences are SGHAT and FQNNGV. This CDR3 contains 15 residues. Worth noting for this clone: The antigen remains undetermined.

The TCR originated in an adult with an advanced solid tumor such as melanoma, head and neck, liver or kidney cancer. The sample was CD4+ or CD8+ T cells sorted from blood, taken in a trial of the OX40 agonist ivuxolimab. The chain has TRBV11-2 and TRBJ2-2; D gene uncertain. This chain's CDR3 is CASSFSGHMTGELFF. For the CDR3, the DNA is TGTGCCAGCAGCTTCTCCGGGCACATGACCGGGGAGCTGTTTTTT.